A single sample is the source of the 16 T cell receptor beta chains below, sequenced in a study of blood T cell repertoires in COVID-19 (dated by TCRdb to about 2020). The method was the immunoSEQ multiplex PCR assay. What TCRdb holds here is the immuneACCESS table cut down to in-frame rearrangements. Part of the clones is not present; checked against another copy, under half of the missing clones reflect an unresolved V gene, and the others are unexplained. Across this sample there are approximately 200,000 clones, with approximately 84% seen only once. Around 3% of the sample goes to the ten largest clones. The specimen sequenced was peripheral blood. Source of these receptors: a woman aged 30 to 39 who had recovered from COVID-19.

The genes are TRBV9 and TRBJ1-1; D may be TRBD1 (5 bases). V was trimmed by 3 bases and J by 10 bases, leaving 13 bases between them. Per the germline V gene, CDR1 is SGDLS and CDR2 is YYNGEE. The length of the CDR3 is 12 residues. Written as DNA, the CDR3 is TGTGCCAGCAGCGACCCAGGGAAACGAGCTTTCTTT. It encodes CASSDPGKRAFF.

This chain joins TRBV3-1 (or the pseudogene TRBV3-2) and TRBJ2-2, with TRBD2 matching over 14 bases. The V segment lost 4 bases and the J segment 6 bases; nucleotides outside the gene matches: 1. The CDR3 totals 15 residues. Germline CDR1 is LGHDT and CDR2 is YNNKEL (reference sequence). CDR3 sequence reads: CASSPGLAGAGELFF. The DNA of the CDR3 is TGTGCCAGCAGCCCGGGACTAGCGGGAGCCGGGGAGCTGTTTTTT.

This clone appeared a single time. The CDR3 sequence is CATSDFRTGAYEQYF. The CDR3 region has the DNA TGTGCCACCAGTGATTTTAGGACAGGGGCCTACGAGCAGTACTTC. V is TRBV24-1 and J is TRBJ2-7; TRBD1 matches at 9 bases. J was trimmed by 2 bases and V by 1 base; bases with no gene match: 2. Per the germline V gene, CDR1 is KGHDR and CDR2 is SFDVKD. The CDR3 covers 15 residues.

The rearrangement joins TRBV19 to TRBJ1-1; TRBD1 aligns across 8 bases. This CDR3 comprises 15 residues. The germline V gene has CDR1 LNHDA and CDR2 SQIVND (reference sequence). The V segment lost 4 bases and the J segment 0 bases; nucleotides outside the gene matches: 4. CDR3 nucleotides: TGTGCCAGTAGTACAGACAGGGGTTTGAACACTGAAGCTTTCTTT. As protein: CASSTDRGLNTEAFF.

The V gene is TRBV4-1, the J gene TRBJ2-7; 8 bases align to TRBD1. Germline CDR1 reads MGHRA; CDR2 reads YSYEKL. V gave up 2 bases and J gave up 12 bases; unmatched junction bases: 9. This CDR3 spans 13 amino acids. The CDR3 sequence: CASSQWLDRASYF. For the CDR3, the DNA is TGCGCCAGCAGCCAATGGTTGGACAGGGCCTCGTACTTC.

This chain connects TRBV6-5 to TRBJ1-6; D is unclear. The V gene lost 0 bases and the J gene lost 10 bases, with 4 bases spanning the gap. Germline values: CDR1 MNHEY, CDR2 SVGAGI. The CDR3 is 12 amino acids. The CDR3 DNA is TGTGCCAGCAGTTACTCGTCATCACCCCTCCACTTT. Its protein is CASSYSSSPLHF.

The V and J genes are TRBV5-4 and TRBJ2-3, with D perhaps matching TRBD2 (7 bases). The germline V and J ends were trimmed by 2 bases and 3 bases, with 16 bases remaining between them. Germline CDR1 SGHNT, CDR2 YYREEE (reference sequence). The CDR3 has 16 residues. CDR3 amino acids: CASSFVQGGRTDTQYF. The CDR3 DNA sequence: TGTGCCAGCAGCTTTGTACAGGGAGGGCGGACAGATACGCAGTATTTT.

J is TRBJ1-6 and V is TRBV27; D uncertain. The V end lost 2 bases, the J end lost 6 bases, and 17 bases lay between the germline ends. Germline CDR1 is MNHEY and CDR2 is SMNVEV (reference sequence). CDR3 length: 17 amino acids. CDR3 residues: CASSLAGPELLNSPLHF. CDR3 sequence (DNA): TGTGCCAGCAGTTTAGCGGGTCCAGAGTTGCTTAATTCACCCCTCCACTTT.

The chain combines TRBV27 with TRBJ1-1; D is unclear. Trimming took 5 bases from V and 4 from J, leaving 11 bases between them. The CDR3 is 13 amino acids. CDR1 is MNHEY, CDR2 SMNVEV, per germline (reference sequence). In DNA form, the CDR3 reads TGTGCCAGCAGTCCAAAAGGAGCCACTGAAGCTTTCTTT. Translation gives CASSPKGATEAFF.

J is TRBJ2-5 and V is TRBV10-3; 7 nucleotides agree with TRBD1. The CDR3 runs to 18 residues. CDR1 ENHRY and CDR2 SYGVKD come from the germline V gene. The junction had 12 bases not matched to a gene; V was cut back by 2 bases and J by 0 bases. DNA of the CDR3: TGTGCCATCAGTGAGGCACGAAACAGGGGCCTATACCAAGAGACCCAGTACTTC. Its protein product is CAISEARNRGLYQETQYF.

The rearrangement uses TRBV6-5 and TRBJ1-6, with D perhaps TRBD1 (5 bases). Germline lookup yields CDR1 MNHEY and CDR2 SVGAGI. Trimming removed 2 bases from V and 7 bases from J, with 12 bases in between. This CDR3 comprises 15 residues. The CDR3 here is CASSYGGEGNSPLHF. The CDR3 DNA reads as TGTGCCAGCAGTTACGGAGGGGAAGGCAATTCACCCCTCCACTTT.

V usage is TRBV5-1 and J usage is TRBJ2-1; TRBD1 might be the D (5 bases). Germline V gene sequence: CDR1 SGHRS, CDR2 YFSETQ. The CDR3 is 16 amino acids. V was shortened by 5 bases and J by 5 bases, with 20 bases between the two germline ends. DNA for the CDR3: TGCGCCAGCAGTTACGGACATGGCACAACGAACAATGAGCAGTTCTTC. This codes for CASSYGHGTTNNEQFF.

The J gene is TRBJ2-2, the V gene TRBV10-3, with a weak D call TRBD1 (5 bases). Germline V lookup: CDR1 ENHRY, CDR2 SYGVKD. Between the trimmed V and J ends, which lost 7 bases and 2 bases, there was a span of 17 bases. The CDR3 has 16 residues. The CDR3 region is CAITQGKQVNTGELFF. CDR3 nucleotides: TGTGCCATCACCCAGGGCAAGCAAGTTAACACCGGGGAGCTGTTTTTT.

This clone was recorded many times. For the CDR3, the DNA is TGTGCCAGCAGAACCTATACTAGTAGCGATGAGCAGTTCTTC. It translates to CASRTYTSSDEQFF. This rearrangement joins TRBV6-5 to TRBJ2-1; perhaps TRBD2 as D (5 bases). V lost 6 bases to trimming and J lost 8 bases, with 17 bases between them. From germline, CDR1 is MNHEY and CDR2 SVGAGI. The CDR3 loop spans 14 amino acids.

The rearrangement links TRBV24-1 to TRBJ2-5; TRBD1 is a possible D gene (6 bases). The CDR3 covers 15 residues. Germline V gene data show CDR1 as KGHDR and CDR2 as SFDVKD. V was cut by 2 bases and J by 1 base, with 10 bases left in between. The CDR3 spells CATSDSRGFQETQYF. The CDR3 DNA reads TGTGCCACCAGTGATTCGAGGGGGTTCCAAGAGACCCAGTACTTC.

This clone was observed a handful of times. One junction end disagrees with the germline gene, perhaps due to a read error. The genes are TRBV5-1 and TRBJ2-7, with TRBD1 matching 10 bases. The CDR3 loop spans 13 amino acids. Germline lookup yields CDR1 SGHRS and CDR2 YFSETQ. CDR3 protein: CASSLANGQGGHF. The CDR3 DNA reads TGCGCCAGCAGCTTGGCCAACGGACAGGGGGGGCACTTC.